This entry concerns a single TCR beta chain. Antigen specificity is unknown. These data originate in a study of Ad26.COV2.S vaccination and SARS-CoV-2 variants. Study-wide context: Sample donor was a member of the COV1001 Ad26.COV2.S trial arm.

The germline V gene has CDR1 SGHRS and CDR2 YFSETQ. This CDR3 is built from 15 residues. Trimming shortened V by 4 bases and J by 1 base, and 13 bases separated the two germline ends. Some clones are missing from TCRdb's copy, which holds only in-frame ones; the method was immunoSEQ multiplex PCR. The sample contains around 340,000 clones, about 85% of which appear only once. Treatment meaning: around 19 received Ad26.COV2.S at low or high dose, single or two shots; roughly 5 received placebo; per-sample allocation not given. Collection of the samples took place on day 63 after the first injection of vaccine or placebo. Immunization relied on an Ad26 vector, which expressed Wuhan-strain SARS-CoV-2 spike. Overall study findings and caveats: Spike-specific CD8+ and CD4+ T cell responses reportedly showed substantial breadth after vaccination.

The source was peripheral blood, collected in a trial of Ad26.COV2.S vaccine versus placebo. The chain uses TRBV5-1 and TRBJ2-3, with D maybe TRBD1 (5 bases). The sequence was obtained from a person between 18 and 59 years old who received the Ad26.COV2.S COVID-19 vaccine or a placebo. The CDR3 DNA reads as TGCGCCAGCAGCCTAGGATCAGGGCGCACAGATACGCAGTATTTT. Protein: CASSLGSGRTDTQYF.